This T cell receptor (beta chain) was retrieved from a study of neurological immune-mediated disorders. Study-wide points: Private repertoires in all groups were suggested, as expanded clones shared no CDR3 amino acid sequences across subjects.

The table lists this clonotype with many counts. The antigen is not known. Via MiXCR, TCRdb re-called the 5' RACE reads, giving one row per CDR3 protein. The data show 50,000 to 80,000 distinct CDR3 sequences, 4.5% seen once. The TCR was taken from a man in his thirties or forties with multiple sclerosis. The sequenced material came from PBMCs.

The CDR3 here is CASSQVSYTEAFF. CDR3 bases: TGCGCCAGCAGCCAAGTGAGCTACACTGAAGCTTTCTTT. J is TRBJ1-1 and V is TRBV4-1; no clear D. CDR1 is MGHRA, CDR2 YSYEKL, per germline. V gave up 1 base and J gave up 3 bases, with 6 bases separating them. The CDR3 spans 13 residues.